The entry below gives a single T cell receptor (beta chain) sequence along with its context. Trimming took off 0 bases at V and 1 base at J, with 4 bases between the two ends. This CDR3 contains 14 residues. Germline loops: CDR1 SGHNT, CDR2 YYREEE (reference sequence). The data belong to a study of T cell responses to AZD1222 COVID-19 vaccine. In the study overall: Second-dose timings of about 4 or about 12 weeks were pooled.

The method was immunoSEQ multiplex PCR; TCRdb's version includes in-frame clones alone and lacks a portion of them. The data hold 120,000 or so clones, with about nine tenths observed a single time. The chain uses TRBV5-4 and TRBJ2-2, with D uncertain. The specimen was peripheral blood, collected on day 0 of AZD1222 vaccination. This clonotype was obtained from an adult in good health. CDR3 amino acids: CASSLVGNTGELFF. CDR3 DNA: TGTGCCAGCAGCTTGGTGGGGAACACCGGGGAGCTGTTTTTT.